This TCR beta chain was sequenced for a study of T cells in Graves' hyperthyroidism and ophthalmopathy. There were TCR beta CDR3 regions amplified from RNA transcripts. First-round RT-PCR with HTBI primers amplified the TCR CDR3 region. TCRdb redid the calling of the multiplex PCR reads with MiXCR, one entry per CDR3 protein. This sample has hundreds of thousands of distinct CDR3 sequences; 14% to 15% occur once, and the top ten carry 3.5% to 4.5%. Study-level results: Model output signaled ophthalmopathy a median 6.5 months ahead of onset. Peripheral blood also featured most of the thyroid clonotypes expanded above 0.001.

Those patients with uncontrolled infection, other autoimmune disease, pregnancy or lactation were excluded. PBMCs stemmed from about 9.7 ml fresh peripheral blood. Worth noting for this clonotype: The antigen is unknown. A junction end diverges from the germline sequence, so it may reflect a read error.

CDR1 SGHRS and CDR2 YFSETQ come from the germline V gene. CDR3 length equals 12 residues. The V call is TRBV5-1, the J call TRBJ2-7; D ambiguous. The sequence was collected from a woman in her thirties or forties with Graves' ophthalmopathy. Sequenced input: blood. This CDR3 is CASSLGPYEQNF. For the CDR3, the DNA is TGCGCCAGCAGCTTGGGGCCTTACGAGCAGAACTTC.